The 11 T cell receptor beta chains reported below all come from one sample, sequenced in a study of spatial heterogeneity in lung cancer. Antigens for these TCRs are unknown. Study-wide findings and caveats: Within tumors, counts of expanded alpha and beta TCRs tracked tumor mutation counts.

TCRdb reanalysed the 5' RACE reads using MiXCR and keeps one entry per CDR3 protein. Of about 100,000 distinct CDR3 sequences listed, around 4.3% were seen once; the top ten hold about 20%. Documented time point: sample taken at primary tumor resection. The input for sequencing was lung tumor tissue, taken at surgery. The receptors come from a male donor with early-stage non-small cell lung cancer.

The table lists this clonotype with many counts. The rearrangement uses TRBV28 and TRBJ1-2; 9 bases line up with TRBD1. With V trimmed by 7 bases and J by 2 bases, 5 bases remained unmatched. Germline V gene lookup returns CDR1 MDHEN and CDR2 SYDVKM. This CDR3 spans 14 amino acids. The CDR3 DNA reads as TGTGCCAGCAATACAGGGGGCCGGAACTATGGCTACACCTTC. This encodes CASNTGGRNYGYTF.

This clonotype has ten or more counts. The chain is built from TRBV27 and TRBJ1-2; D unresolved. V lost 4 bases and J lost 1, with 10 bases in between. CDR1 and CDR2 (germline): MNHEY, SMNVEV (reference sequence). The CDR3 is 14 amino acids. For the CDR3, the DNA is TGTGCCAGCAGTTCGTTGGGCCTTAACTATGGCTACACCTTC. Translation gives CASSSLGLNYGYTF.

The sample holds many counts of this clonotype. The chain uses TRBV27 and TRBJ1-1; 9 bases are a match to TRBD1. With V trimmed by 6 bases and J by 5 bases, 4 bases remained unmatched. Germline V lookup: CDR1 MNHEY, CDR2 SMNVEV (reference sequence). There are 13 residues in the CDR3. The CDR3 sequence: CASRDRGWTEAFF. CDR3 bases: TGTGCCAGCAGGGACAGGGGTTGGACTGAAGCTTTCTTT.

As regards this clonotype: A single base separates this from a much larger clone, so it may be a read error. V usage is TRBV6-1 and J usage is TRBJ2-7; D may be TRBD2 (5 bases). Trimming left V 9 bases short and J 0 bases short, with 12 bases between. The germline V gene encodes CDR1 MNHNS and CDR2 SASEGT. This CDR3 has 13 amino acids. The DNA of the CDR3 is TGTGCCAGAACTAGGCCGAGCTCCTACGAGCAGTACTTC. Protein sequence: CARTRPSSYEQYF.

The chain is built from TRBV27 and TRBJ2-7; 7 positions match TRBD1. V was clipped by 3 bases and J by 1 base; unmatched bases: 9. Germline CDR1 reads MNHEY; CDR2 reads SMNVEV (reference sequence). This CDR3 spans 16 amino acids. Here the CDR3 DNA reads TGTGCCAGCAGTTTTGGCGCAGGGGGAAGGTCCTACGAGCAGTACTTC. Translation gives CASSFGAGGRSYEQYF.

A few counts support this clonotype. As DNA, the CDR3 is TGTGCCAGCAGCCAAGCCGCGGGTAGGAATACGCAGTATTTT. Translating it yields CASSQAAGRNTQYF. The chain uses TRBV3-1 and TRBJ2-3; a weak D match, TRBD2 (5 bases). The CDR3 contains 14 residues. With 1 base removed from V and 7 bases from J, the gap between germline ends came to 12 bases. Germline V gives CDR1 LGHDT, CDR2 YNNKEL (reference sequence).

This clonotype showed up many times. The J gene is TRBJ1-1, the V gene TRBV27; D not resolved. Per germline, CDR1 MNHEY and CDR2 SMNVEV (reference sequence). Trimming stripped 2 bases from V and 0 bases from J, with 16 bases between. The CDR3 totals 17 residues. CDR3 loop: CASSLRSRNGMNTEAFF. CDR3 nucleotides: TGTGCCAGCAGTTTACGTTCTAGGAATGGGATGAACACTGAAGCTTTCTTT.

This clonotype was seen many times. V is TRBV14 and J is TRBJ2-5, with 7 bases fitting TRBD1. Germline CDR1 SGHDN, CDR2 FVKESK. The CDR3 spans 14 residues. V was clipped by 3 bases and J by 5 bases; unmatched bases: 6. Here the CDR3 reads CASSHRTGLETQYF. Here the CDR3 DNA reads TGTGCCAGCAGCCACCGGACAGGTCTGGAGACCCAGTACTTC. Looking up the rest from reference TRBV14 and TRBJ2-5 gives the full variable domain: EAGVTQFPSHSVIEKGQTVTLRCDPISGHDNLYWYRRVMGKEIKFLLHFVKESKQDESGMPNNRFLAERTGGTYSTLKVQPAELEDSGVYFCASSHRTGLETQYFGPGTRLLVL.

On this clonotype itself: A much larger clone is a single base away; this may be a read error. The chain recombines TRBV4-2 with TRBJ1-1; D gene unclear. The CDR3 spans 13 residues. CDR1 and CDR2 (germline): LGHNA, YNFKEQ. The CDR3, as DNA: TGTTCCAGCAGCCAAGAGGTACAAACGGAAGCTTTCTTT. Its translation is CSSSQEVQTEAFF.

This clonotype was found many times. The junction departs from the called germline gene at one end, perhaps through a read error. The chain links TRBV20-1 to TRBJ2-1; 7 nucleotides agree with TRBD2. CDR3 length: 15 residues. The germline V gene encodes CDR1 DFQATT and CDR2 SNEGSKA (reference sequence). For the CDR3, the DNA is TGCAGTGCGAGAGCCCGGGACTACCCGGCGGATGAGCAGTTCTTC. Protein: CSARARDYPADEQFF.

This clonotype was detected ten times or more. The V gene is TRBV28, the J gene TRBJ1-3; D unresolved. The CDR3 has 14 residues. Germline CDR1 and CDR2: MDHEN and SYDVKM. The ends were cut back, 7 bases at V and 0 bases at J, with 10 bases in the middle. In nucleotides, the CDR3 is TGTGCCAGCACCCTATGGAGCTCTGGAAACACCATATATTTT. Translation: CASTLWSSGNTIYF.